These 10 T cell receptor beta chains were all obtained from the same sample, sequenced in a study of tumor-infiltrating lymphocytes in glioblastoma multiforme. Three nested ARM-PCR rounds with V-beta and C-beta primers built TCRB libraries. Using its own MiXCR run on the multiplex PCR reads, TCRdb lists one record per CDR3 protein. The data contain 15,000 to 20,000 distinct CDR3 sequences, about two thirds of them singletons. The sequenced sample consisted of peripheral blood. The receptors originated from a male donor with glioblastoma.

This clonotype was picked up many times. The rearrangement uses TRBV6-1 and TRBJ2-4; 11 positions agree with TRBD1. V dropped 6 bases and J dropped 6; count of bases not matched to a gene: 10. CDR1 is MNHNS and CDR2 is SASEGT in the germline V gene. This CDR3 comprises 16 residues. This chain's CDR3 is CASSSGTGGVTNIQYF. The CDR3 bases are TGTGCCAGCAGCTCCGGGACAGGGGGTGTTACAAACATTCAGTACTTC.

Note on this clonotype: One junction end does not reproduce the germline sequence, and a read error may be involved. CDR3: CASKKRGTDNKQFF. In DNA, the CDR3 is TGTGCCAGCAAAAAACGGGGGACTGACAATAAGCAGTTCTTC. The chain recombines TRBV2 with TRBJ2-1, with a tentative D call TRBD2 (6 bases). Looked up from germline, CDR1 is SNHLY and CDR2 is FYNNEI. The CDR3 totals 14 residues.

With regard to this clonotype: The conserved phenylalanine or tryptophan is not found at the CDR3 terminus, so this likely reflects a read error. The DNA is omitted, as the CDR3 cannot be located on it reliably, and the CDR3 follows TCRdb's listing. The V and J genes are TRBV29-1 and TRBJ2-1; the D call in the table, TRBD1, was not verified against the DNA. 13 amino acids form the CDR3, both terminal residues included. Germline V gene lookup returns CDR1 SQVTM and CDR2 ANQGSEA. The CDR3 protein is CSVDPQGGNEQSI.

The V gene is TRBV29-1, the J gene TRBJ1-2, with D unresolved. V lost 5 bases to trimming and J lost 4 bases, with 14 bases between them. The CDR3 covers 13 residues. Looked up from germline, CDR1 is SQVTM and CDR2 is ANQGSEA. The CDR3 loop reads CSVFWELGYGYTF. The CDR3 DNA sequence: TGCAGCGTTTTTTGGGAGTTAGGCTATGGCTACACCTTC. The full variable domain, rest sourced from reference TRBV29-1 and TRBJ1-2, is SAVISQKPSRDICQRGTSLTIQCQVDSQVTMMFWYRQQPGQSLTLIATANQGSEATYESGFVIDKFPISRPNLTFSTLTVSNMSPEDSSIYLCSVFWELGYGYTFGSGTRLTVV.

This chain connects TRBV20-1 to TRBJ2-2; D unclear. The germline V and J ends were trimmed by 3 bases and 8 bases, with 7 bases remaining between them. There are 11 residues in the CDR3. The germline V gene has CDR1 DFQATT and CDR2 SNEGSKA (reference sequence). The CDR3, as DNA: TGCAGTGCTAGTAATGAGGGGGAGCTGTTTTTT. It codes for CSASNEGELFF.

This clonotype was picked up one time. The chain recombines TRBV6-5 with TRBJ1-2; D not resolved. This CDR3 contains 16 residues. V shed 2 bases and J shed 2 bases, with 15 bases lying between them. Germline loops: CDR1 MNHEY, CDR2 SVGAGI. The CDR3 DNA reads TGTGCCAGCAGTTACGGCCCCGGGTCAAACAACTATGGCTACACCTTC. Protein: CASSYGPGSNNYGYTF.

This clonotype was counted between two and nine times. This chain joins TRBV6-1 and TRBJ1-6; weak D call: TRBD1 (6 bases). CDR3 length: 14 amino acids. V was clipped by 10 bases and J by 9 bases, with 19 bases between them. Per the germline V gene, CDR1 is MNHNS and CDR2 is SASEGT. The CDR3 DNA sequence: TGTGCCACCCCGACACAGGGTGATGCTTCACCCCTCCACTTT. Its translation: CATPTQGDASPLHF.

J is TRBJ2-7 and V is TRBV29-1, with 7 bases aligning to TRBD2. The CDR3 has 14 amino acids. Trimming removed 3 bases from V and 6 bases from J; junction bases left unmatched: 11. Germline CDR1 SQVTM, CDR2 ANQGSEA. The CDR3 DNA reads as TGCAGCGTTGATAGGGGCACCGGGGGGAGCGAGCAGTACTTC. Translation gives CSVDRGTGGSEQYF.

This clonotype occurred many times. CDR3 in DNA: TGTGCCACCTTAGGACAGCGCGGGGAGCAGTACTTC. It encodes CATLGQRGEQYF. This sequence joins TRBV19 and TRBJ2-7, with D tentatively TRBD1 (6 bases). From germline, CDR1 is LNHDA and CDR2 SQIVND (reference sequence). The germline V and J ends were trimmed by 10 bases and 7 bases, with 17 bases remaining between them. The CDR3 sequence is 12 residues long.

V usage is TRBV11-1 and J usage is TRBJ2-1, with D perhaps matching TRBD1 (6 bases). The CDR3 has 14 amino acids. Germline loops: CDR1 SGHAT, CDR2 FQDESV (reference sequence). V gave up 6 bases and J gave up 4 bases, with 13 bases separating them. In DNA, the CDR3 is TGTGCCAGCAGTCCAGGGGTGGGATACAATGAGCAGTTCTTC. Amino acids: CASSPGVGYNEQFF. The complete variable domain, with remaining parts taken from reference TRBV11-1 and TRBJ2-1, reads EAEVAQSPRYKITEKSQAVAFWCDPISGHATLYWYRQILGQGPELLVQFQDESVVDDSQLPKDRFSAERLKGVDSTLKIQPAELGDSAMYLCASSPGVGYNEQFFGPGTRLTVL.